This T cell receptor beta chain is drawn from a study of ipilimumab plus nivolumab after autologous stem cell transplantation. Study details: Patients received a median of about 5 ipilimumab and eight or nine nivolumab doses.

Generated by immunoSEQ multiplex PCR, the TCRdb table keeps only in-frame clones and is missing some. The sample records 6,000 to 8,000 clones, 75% to 90% being singletons. Study observations and caveats: Per the authors, repertoire, Treg and microbiota data justify further study.

Concerning this clone itself: No antigen is known for it.

Patients received nivolumab 3 mg/kg at weeks 1, 4, 7, 10, then fortnightly to week 26. Germline V gene data show CDR1 as MNHEY and CDR2 as SMNVEV (reference sequence). The germline V and J ends were trimmed by 1 base and 1 base, with 13 bases remaining between them. The CDR3 runs 16 residues. The genes are TRBV27 and TRBJ1-1; a weak D match, TRBD1 (6 bases). The receptor's source is a female donor with multiple myeloma. Sequencing used PBMCs, obtained in a trial of ipilimumab plus nivolumab as post-transplant consolidation. The CDR3 coding sequence is TGTGCCAGCAGTTTATTTCGGGGGCGCCGGAACACTGAAGCTTTCTTT. Translation gives CASSLFRGRRNTEAFF.